This TCR beta chain is from a study of blood T cells in healthy people across ages. The CDR3 contains 13 residues. Germline-derived CDR1 and CDR2 are GTSNPN and SVGIG (reference sequence). Deletions cut 2 bases from V and 10 bases from J, with 18 bases between. Drawing of peripheral blood yielded approximately 10 milliliters from each donor. The table lists this clonotype with a count of one. Primers used in a second PCR of about 6 to 11 cycles were a sample-barcoded 5' primer and a J-beta primer mix. TCRdb re-derived calls from the 5' RACE reads in MiXCR, one entry per CDR3 protein. The sample comprises about 680,000 distinct CDR3 sequences, 49% of which are singletons, and 25% to 35% rests with the top ten.

V gene TRBV30 combines with J gene TRBJ2-7; D may correspond to TRBD1 or TRBD2 (5 bases each). This receptor was obtained from a woman between 55 and 75 years old in good health. Sequences were obtained from blood. The DNA of the CDR3 is TGTGCCTGGAGTAGGGATGGGGGTAGCACCCAGTACTTC. Translation: CAWSRDGGSTQYF.